This T cell receptor (beta chain) was retrieved from a study of shared clonotypes between healthy human individuals. The study, taken as a whole, reports: Roughly 5% of naive CD4 clonotypes were common to a few donors. Owing to a small donor count, the genetic and exposure-history diversity represented was limited.

Per germline, CDR1 SGHDT and CDR2 YYEEEE. The CDR3 is made up of 14 amino acids. Trimming removed 2 bases at V and 1 base at J, with 10 bases between. This clone appeared once. Its antigen is not known. Some 30,000 T cell genomes (approximately 0.2 ug DNA) went into each sorted-subset replicate. Produced via immunoSEQ multiplex PCR; TCRdb's table is partial and in-frame only. The sample shows approximately 1.4 million clones, around 98% of them seen only once. The TCR sequence derives from a man aged 30 to 39 in good health. The chain links TRBV5-6 to TRBJ2-7; maybe TRBD1 (6 bases). Sequenced material: naive CD4+ T cells sorted from blood. Subset reported: CD45RA+ positively selected. The CDR3 coding sequence is TGTGCCAGCAGCTTTCTCGACAGGTCCTACGAGCAGTACTTC. Translating it yields CASSFLDRSYEQYF.